Shown below are 27 T cell receptor beta chains from a single sample sequenced in a study of low-dose radiotherapy and immunotherapy resistance in tumors. First-strand cDNA relied on TRAV- and TRBV-specific primers spanning alpha and beta chains. TCR amplification ran 15 to 25 PCR cycles using constant-region and V-primer adapter primers. One entry per CDR3 protein results from TCRdb running MiXCR on the reads. The profile covers 65,000 to 90,000 distinct CDR3 sequences, with over 15% appearing a single time and more than 4.5% taken by the ten largest. Time point defined: before trial treatment. The sample was PBMCs, taken before treatment. The source of these receptors is a male donor with prostate cancer.

In this sample, this clonotype turned up many times. V is TRBV6-6 and J is TRBJ1-5; D gene uncertain. In germline, CDR1 is MNHNY, CDR2 SVGAGI (reference sequence). The CDR3 runs to 15 residues. Trimming shortened V by 2 bases and J by 2 bases, and 10 bases separated the two germline ends. CDR3 in amino acids: CASSYARVGNQPQHF. The CDR3 region has the DNA TGTGCCAGCAGTTACGCCCGTGTTGGCAATCAGCCCCAGCATTTT.

With regard to this clonotype: This likely reflects a read error, since a far larger clone is one base away. The chain is built from TRBV5-3 and TRBJ2-1; 7 bases align to TRBD1. TRBV5-3 is an open reading frame, and its role is uncertain. V dropped 8 bases and J dropped 10; count of bases not matched to a gene: 18. This CDR3 is built from 15 residues. The CDR3 bases are TGTGCCAGCAGCCTCAGACAGGGCAATAACTACGAGCAGTTCTTC. It codes for CASSLRQGNNYEQFF.

This clonotype came up many times. The rearrangement links TRBV11-2 to TRBJ2-2; no definite D call. CDR3 length: 13 residues. Germline assignment: CDR1 SGHAT and CDR2 FQNNGV. The germline V and J ends were trimmed by 1 base and 6 bases, with 6 bases remaining between them. The CDR3 region has the DNA TGTGCCAGCAGCTTAGTTTCGGCCGGGGAGCTGTTTTTT. It yields the protein CASSLVSAGELFF. Supplemented by reference TRBV11-2 and TRBJ2-2, the full variable domain reads EAGVAQSPRYKIIEKRQSVAFWCNPISGHATLYWYQQILGQGPKLLIQFQNNGVVDDSQLPKDRFSAERLKGVDSTLKIQPAKLEDSAVYLCASSLVSAGELFFGEGSRLTVL.

This clonotype was observed a single time. A read error may account for a junction end that differs from germline. This sequence joins TRBV28 and TRBJ2-3, with 11 bases aligning to TRBD2. The CDR3 loop spans 20 amino acids. CDR1 is MDHEN, CDR2 SYDVKM, per germline. The CDR3 DNA sequence: TGTGCCAGCAGTTTCGCACTAGCGGGAGAAGTACAGGGACCCACATATACGCAGTATTTT. Amino acids: CASSFALAGEVQGPTYTQYF. Combining the CDR3 with reference TRBV28 and TRBJ2-3 gives the whole variable domain DVKVTQSSRYLVKRTGEKVFLECVQDMDHENMFWYRQDPGLGLRLIYFSYDVKMKEKGDIPEGYSVSREKKERFSLILESASTNQTSMYLCASSFALAGEVQGPTYTQYFGPGTRLTVL.

This clonotype was observed many times. The chain recombines TRBV29-1 with TRBJ2-1; D possibly corresponds to TRBD1 (5 bases). There are 13 residues in the CDR3. Germline assignment: CDR1 SQVTM and CDR2 ANQGSEA. The germline V and J ends were trimmed by 4 bases and 4 bases, with 11 bases remaining between them. The CDR3 here is CSVGDRKYNEQFF. CDR3 DNA: TGCAGCGTTGGAGACAGAAAGTACAATGAGCAGTTCTTC.

The table lists this clonotype with many counts. This chain links TRBV3-1 with TRBJ2-5; D unresolved. Germline V gene sequence: CDR1 LGHDT, CDR2 YNNKEL (reference sequence). The ends were cut back, 1 base at V and 4 bases at J, with 4 bases in the middle. The CDR3 spans 12 residues. The CDR3 bases are TGTGCCAGCAGCCAAGTTGCAGAGACCCAGTACTTC. It is translated as CASSQVAETQYF.

Many counts were recorded for this clonotype. The chain combines TRBV19 with TRBJ2-4; D possibly corresponds to TRBD1 (5 bases). The CDR3 is 16 residues long. V gave up 0 bases and J gave up 1 base, with 10 bases separating them. Germline V gene data show CDR1 as LNHDA and CDR2 as SQIVND (reference sequence). CDR3 DNA: TGTGCCAGTAGTATAGATCAGCCAGGGGCCAAAAACATTCAGTACTTC. Amino acids: CASSIDQPGAKNIQYF.

This clonotype was counted many times. V and J are TRBV6-1 and TRBJ1-6; tentatively, D is TRBD1 (5 bases). Germline V gives CDR1 MNHNS, CDR2 SASEGT. Trimming cost V 3 bases and J 10 bases, with 16 bases left between them. CDR3 length: 15 amino acids. DNA of the CDR3: TGTGCCAGCAGTGAGCCTAGCTCGGGACTATCACCCCTCCACTTT. It translates to CASSEPSSGLSPLHF.

This clonotype was seen at least ten times. V and J are TRBV11-1 and TRBJ2-1; the D gene is possibly TRBD1 (5 bases). This CDR3 has 15 residues. The V end lost 5 bases, the J end lost 10 bases, and 21 bases lay between the germline ends. Germline V CDR1 and CDR2: SGHAT, FQDESV (reference sequence). The CDR3 region has the DNA TGTGCCAGCAGCCCCCTCAGGGCTGGTTTGGTGGAGCAGTTCTTC. As protein: CASSPLRAGLVEQFF. Full variable domain (outside the CDR3, taken from reference TRBV11-1 and TRBJ2-1): EAEVAQSPRYKITEKSQAVAFWCDPISGHATLYWYRQILGQGPELLVQFQDESVVDDSQLPKDRFSAERLKGVDSTLKIQPAELGDSAMYLCASSPLRAGLVEQFFGPGTRLTVL.

The sample holds many counts of this clonotype. The chain couples TRBV24-1 to TRBJ2-3; tentatively, D is TRBD1 or TRBD2 (5 bases each). The CDR3 has 16 residues. Germline CDR1 reads KGHDR; CDR2 reads SFDVKD. V was trimmed by 1 base and J by 0 bases, leaving 10 bases between them. The CDR3 is CATSDLGTASTDTQYF. In nucleotides, the CDR3 is TGTGCCACCAGTGATTTAGGGACCGCTAGCACAGATACGCAGTATTTT.

A word on this clonotype: A far more abundant clone sits one base away, making this likely a read error. This CDR3 reads CASTSVGLRGDYYEQFF. The CDR3 region has the DNA TGTGCCAGCACCAGTGTCGGTCTTAGGGGCGACTACTACGAGCAGTTCTTC. The rearrangement uses TRBV6-6 and TRBJ2-1, with D perhaps being TRBD1 or TRBD2 (5 bases each). The CDR3 contains 17 residues. V shed 7 bases and J shed 10 bases, with 29 bases lying between them. Germline CDR1 MNHNY, CDR2 SVGAGI (reference sequence).

There are many counts of this clonotype. This chain connects TRBV7-8 to TRBJ2-1; 9 nucleotides line up with TRBD2. J gave up 9 bases and V 7 bases, and 10 bases lay outside the gene matches. The germline V gene encodes CDR1 SGHVS and CDR2 FQNEAQ. The length of the CDR3 is 14 residues. CDR3 in amino acids: CASTLRTSDGEQFF. The CDR3, as DNA: TGTGCCAGCACCCTAAGGACTAGCGACGGTGAGCAGTTCTTC.

In this sample, this clonotype turned up many times. The gene calls are TRBV28 and TRBJ2-2; TRBD2 matches at 8 bases. J was trimmed by 2 bases and V by 6 bases; bases with no gene match: 8. Germline assignment: CDR1 MDHEN and CDR2 SYDVKM. There are 16 residues in the CDR3. The CDR3 protein is CASSVAGTLNTGELFF. CDR3 nucleotide sequence: TGTGCCAGCAGCGTAGCGGGAACTCTTAACACCGGGGAGCTGTTTTTT. Looking up the rest from reference TRBV28 and TRBJ2-2 gives the full variable domain: DVKVTQSSRYLVKRTGEKVFLECVQDMDHENMFWYRQDPGLGLRLIYFSYDVKMKEKGDIPEGYSVSREKKERFSLILESASTNQTSMYLCASSVAGTLNTGELFFGEGSRLTVL.

At least ten counts were recorded for this clonotype. This chain uses TRBV6-5 with TRBJ2-1, with 8 bases identical to TRBD2. CDR1 and CDR2 (germline): MNHEY, SVGAGI. J lost 5 bases, V lost 4 bases, and 1 base had no gene match. This CDR3 comprises 13 residues. The CDR3 region is CASSLLADNEQFF. The CDR3 coding sequence is TGTGCCAGCAGTTTACTAGCGGACAATGAGCAGTTCTTC.

In its sample, this clonotype was seen many times. V and J are TRBV29-1 and TRBJ2-7; 8 bases fit TRBD1. The ends lost 8 bases at V and 3 bases at J; junction bases unmatched: 9. The CDR3 runs 13 residues. CDR1 SQVTM and CDR2 ANQGSEA come from the germline V gene. The CDR3: CSYMTGEFYEQYF. The CDR3 nucleotides are TGCAGCTATATGACAGGGGAATTCTACGAGCAGTACTTC.

This chain joins TRBV7-6 and TRBJ1-1, with 8 nucleotides matching TRBD1. Germline-derived CDR1 and CDR2 are SGHVS and FNYEAQ. Trimming at V came to 5 bases and at J to 11 bases, leaving 10 bases not matched to a gene. The CDR3 totals 13 residues. Written as DNA, the CDR3 is TGTGCCAGCAGCGTGGACAGGGTATCGGGTGCTTTCTTT. Its protein product is CASSVDRVSGAFF.

With respect to this clonotype: Only one base separates this from a far larger clonotype, so it likely reflects a read error. The chain joins TRBV7-2 to TRBJ2-1; no firm D call. The CDR3 spans 16 residues. Per germline, CDR1 SGHTA and CDR2 FQGNSA. V was clipped by 1 base and J by 10 bases, with 20 bases between them. The CDR3 reads CASSLVAGAKGYEQFF. As DNA, the CDR3 is TGTGCCAGCAGCTTAGTGGCCGGAGCAAAGGGATACGAGCAGTTCTTC. Using reference TRBV7-2 and TRBJ2-1 for the parts outside the CDR3, the full variable domain is GAGVSQSPSNKVTEKGKDVELRCDPISGHTALYWYRQSLGQGLEFLIYFQGNSAPDKSGLPSDRFSAERTGGSVSTLTIQRTQQEDSAVYLCASSLVAGAKGYEQFFGPGTRLTVL.

In its sample, this clonotype was seen many times. The chain recombines TRBV7-6 with TRBJ2-1; the D gene is possibly TRBD2 (6 bases). Trimming took off 1 base at V and 8 bases at J, with 6 bases between the two ends. Germline lookup yields CDR1 SGHVS and CDR2 FNYEAQ. This CDR3 has 12 residues. CDR3 amino acids: CASSLGGDEQFF. CDR3 bases: TGTGCCAGCAGCTTAGGGGGGGATGAGCAGTTCTTC.

As for this clonotype: A much larger clonotype is one base distant, so this may be a read error. The V and J genes are TRBV7-9 and TRBJ2-1; the match to TRBD2 covers 11 bases. TRBJ2-7 matches the DNA end more closely, so the J call is doubtful. Germline V gene sequence: CDR1 SEHNR, CDR2 FQNEAQ (reference sequence). The CDR3 length is 15 residues. CDR3 loop: CASSSRRLAGGEQYF. CDR3 coding DNA: TGTGCCAGCAGCTCACGTCGCCTAGCGGGAGGTGAGCAGTACTTC.

This clonotype was recorded at least ten times. The V gene is TRBV9, the J gene TRBJ1-6; D gene uncertain. Trimming pared 3 bases from V and 8 bases from J, leaving 9 bases between. Germline-derived CDR1 and CDR2 are SGDLS and YYNGEE. The CDR3 consists of 13 residues. The CDR3 DNA is TGTGCCAGCAGCGATAGCCCAGATTCACCCCTCCACTTT. As protein: CASSDSPDSPLHF. Full variable domain (rest looked up from reference TRBV9 and TRBJ1-6): DSGVTQTPKHLITATGQRVTLRCSPRSGDLSVYWYQQSLDQGLQFLIQYYNGEERAKGNILERFSAQQFPDLHSELNLSSLELGDSALYFCASSDSPDSPLHFGNGTRLTVT.

The sample holds many counts of this clonotype. The chain links TRBV3-1 to TRBJ1-6; no clear D. The CDR3 consists of 17 residues. Deletions cut 1 base from V and 3 bases from J, with 13 bases between. Germline V gene lookup returns CDR1 LGHDT and CDR2 YNNKEL (reference sequence). The CDR3 bases are TGTGCCAGCAGCCAAGGCCCGGACGGGATCTATAATTCACCCCTCCACTTT. This gives the protein CASSQGPDGIYNSPLHF.

This clonotype was observed at least ten times. The J gene is TRBJ1-5, the V gene TRBV9; 7 nucleotides line up with TRBD1. V lost 4 bases to trimming and J lost 4 bases; unmatched junction nucleotides: 5. Germline values: CDR1 SGDLS, CDR2 YYNGEE. This CDR3 comprises 14 residues. CDR3 DNA: TGTGCCAGCAGCCCGAGACAGGGTAATCAGCCCCAGCATTTT. Its protein product is CASSPRQGNQPQHF.

This clonotype was picked up many times. This chain connects TRBV15 to TRBJ1-1; D may be TRBD1 (6 bases). CDR1 and CDR2 from the germline V gene are LNHNV and YYDKDF (reference sequence). The CDR3 totals 14 residues. The V end was cut by 1 base, the J end by 11 bases, with 17 bases between. Here the CDR3 reads CATSRGGDTLFAFF. The CDR3 DNA is TGTGCCACCAGCAGAGGGGGGGACACCCTGTTCGCTTTCTTT. The whole variable domain, remainder taken from reference TRBV15 and TRBJ1-1, is DAMVIQNPRYQVTQFGKPVTLSCSQTLNHNVMYWYQQKSSQAPKLLFHYYDKDFNNEADTPDNFQSRRPNTSFCFLDIRSPGLGDTAMYLCATSRGGDTLFAFFGQGTRLTVV.

The chain employs TRBV4-3 and TRBJ2-7; D is perhaps TRBD2 (6 bases). The CDR3 runs 16 residues. V lost 3 bases and J 0 bases, leaving 15 bases between the germline ends. Germline lookup yields CDR1 LGHNA and CDR2 YSLEER. As DNA, the CDR3 is TGCGCCAGCAGCCAGGACTACCGGGACCGCTCCTACGAGCAGTACTTC. Translated: CASSQDYRDRSYEQYF.

This chain uses TRBV28 with TRBJ2-3; 12 nucleotides match TRBD2. The J segment lost 8 bases and the V segment lost 6 bases, leaving 9 bases of the junction unmatched. In germline, CDR1 is MDHEN, CDR2 SYDVKM. This CDR3 region has 15 residues. This CDR3 is CASSRWTSGNRTQYF. The CDR3 DNA follows: TGTGCCAGCAGCCGCTGGACTAGCGGGAATCGTACGCAGTATTTT.

In this sample, this clonotype turned up many times. The V gene is TRBV19, the J gene TRBJ2-7; a possible D gene is TRBD1 (8 bases). The V gene's germline CDR1 is LNHDA and CDR2 SQIVND (reference sequence). Trimming cost V 6 bases and J 3 bases, with 18 bases left between them. The CDR3 contains 15 residues. CDR3 sequence: CASSPSGQGYYEQYF. The CDR3 DNA reads as TGTGCCAGTAGCCCTAGCGGACAGGGATACTACGAGCAGTACTTC.

This clonotype was observed a few times. The CDR3 DNA follows: TGTGCCAGCAGTTTGCCCATCGGAGACACTACTCACTATGGCTACACCTTC. It encodes CASSLPIGDTTHYGYTF. This chain links TRBV28 with TRBJ1-2; D is ambiguous. V shed 3 bases and J shed 3 bases, with 20 bases lying between them. Germline CDR1 and CDR2: MDHEN and SYDVKM. CDR3 size: 17 residues.